The 31 T cell receptor beta chains reported below all come from one sample, sequenced in a study of shared clonotypes between healthy human individuals. The protocol was immunoSEQ multiplex PCR, while the TCRdb copy is restricted to in-frame clones and leaves out a portion. The profile shows about 680,000 clones, roughly 78% of them singletons. Sequencing input: memory CD4+ T cells sorted from blood. Subset reported: CD45RA-negative fraction. The receptor set was obtained from a woman aged 25 to 45 in good health.

CDR3 DNA sequence: TGTGCCAGCAGCATTGCAAACAAGGGACAGGGGGAAACTTTCTTT. This translates into CASSIANKGQGETFF. The chain carries TRBV7-8 and TRBJ1-1, with TRBD1 matching 11 bases. CDR1 is SGHVS, CDR2 FQNEAQ, per germline. Losses at the gene ends were 5 bases for V and 12 bases for J; bases not matched to a gene: 14. The CDR3 has 15 amino acids. The full variable domain, with the rest looked up from reference TRBV7-8 and TRBJ1-1, is GAGVSQSPRYKVAKRGQDVALRCDPISGHVSLFWYQQALGQGPEFLTYFQNEAQLDKSGLPSDRFFAERPEGSVSTLKIQRTQQEDSAVYLCASSIANKGQGETFFGQGTRLTVV.

A note on this clone: Compared with germline, one end of the junction differs, possibly owing to a read error. The V call is TRBV28, the J call TRBJ2-6, with D possibly being TRBD2 (5 bases). Looked up from germline, CDR1 is MDHEN and CDR2 is SYDVKM. This CDR3 is built from 17 residues. The CDR3 sequence: CASGRKYRFSEANVLTF. The CDR3 DNA reads TGTGCCAGCGGGAGAAAGTACCGCTTTTCTGAGGCCAACGTCCTGACTTTC.

This clone was detected only a few times. This sample includes further DNA sequences coding for the same CDR3. This chain connects TRBV5-1 to TRBJ2-2, with D tentatively TRBD2 (5 bases). Trimming cost V 4 bases and J 1 base, with 8 bases left between them. Germline lookup yields CDR1 SGHRS and CDR2 YFSETQ. The CDR3 extends over 14 amino acids. CDR3 residues: CASSGGRNTGELFF. In nucleotides, the CDR3 is TGCGCCAGCAGCGGAGGTCGGAACACCGGGGAGCTGTTTTTT.

This clone was seen a single time. The chain carries TRBV7-9 and TRBJ1-1, with 11 bases identical to TRBD1. This CDR3 has 17 amino acids. Looked up from germline, CDR1 is SEHNR and CDR2 is FQNEAQ (reference sequence). With 5 bases clipped from V and 0 bases from J, the junction kept 8 bases outside the gene matches. CDR3 sequence reads: CASSPGQGAPLNTEAFF. The CDR3 DNA is TGTGCCAGCAGCCCCGGACAGGGGGCCCCATTGAACACTGAAGCTTTCTTT. Drawing the rest from reference TRBV7-9 and TRBJ1-1, the complete variable domain is DTGVSQNPRHKITKRGQNVTFRCDPISEHNRLYWYRQTLGQGPEFLTYFQNEAQLEKSRLLSDRFSAERPKGSFSTLEIQRTEQGDSAMYLCASSPGQGAPLNTEAFFGQGTRLTVV.

J is TRBJ2-3 and V is TRBV27; 13 bases are a match to TRBD2. After removal of 3 bases from V and 1 base from J, the junction contained 7 bases not matched to a gene. CDR1 and CDR2 (germline): MNHEY, SMNVEV (reference sequence). The CDR3 totals 18 residues. The CDR3 DNA is TGTGCCAGCAGTTTTCGGACTAGCGGGAGAATGCGCACAGATACGCAGTATTTT. Its protein product is CASSFRTSGRMRTDTQYF.

This clone occurred a few times. The J gene is TRBJ2-7, the V gene TRBV28; 9 bases agree with TRBD2. Germline CDR1 is MDHEN and CDR2 is SYDVKM. The CDR3 is 16 amino acids. With 0 bases clipped from V and 3 bases from J, the junction kept 6 bases outside the gene matches. The CDR3 bases are TGTGCCAGCAGTTTATGGGGGCTAGCGGGACACTACGAGCAGTACTTC. Its translation is CASSLWGLAGHYEQYF.

The rearrangement joins TRBV25-1 to TRBJ2-1, with D possibly being TRBD2 (5 bases). The CDR3 is 12 residues long. V was pared by 6 bases and J by 5 bases, with 8 bases between. The germline V gene encodes CDR1 MGHDK and CDR2 SYGVNS. CDR3 sequence reads: CASSGVHNEQFF. DNA of the CDR3: TGTGCCAGCAGCGGGGTGCACAATGAGCAGTTCTTC.

The gene calls are TRBV25-1 and TRBJ1-3; D is ambiguous. V was shortened by 1 base and J by 0 bases, with 10 bases between the two germline ends. Germline V lookup: CDR1 MGHDK, CDR2 SYGVNS. The CDR3 spans 16 residues. For the CDR3, the DNA is TGTGCCAGCAGTGAATTAACGTTGCCCTCTGGAAACACCATATATTTT. The encoded protein is CASSELTLPSGNTIYF.

This clone has a handful of counts. The chain combines TRBV4-1 with TRBJ1-1; D unclear. V lost 0 bases and J 6 bases, leaving 11 bases between the germline ends. Germline CDR1 and CDR2: MGHRA and YSYEKL. This CDR3 region has 14 residues. The CDR3 region has the DNA TGCGCCAGCAGCCAAGAGATCCGGGCTCCTGAAGCTTTCTTT. Translation gives CASSQEIRAPEAFF.

V is TRBV5-8 and J is TRBJ2-3, with D possibly being TRBD2 (6 bases). V lost 4 bases, J lost 0 bases, and 18 bases lay in between. The germline CDR1 and CDR2 sequences are SGHTS and YDEGEE. The CDR3 consists of 17 residues. The CDR3 reads CASSQAFGEASTDTQYF. In DNA form, the CDR3 reads TGTGCCAGCAGCCAGGCTTTCGGGGAGGCTAGCACAGATACGCAGTATTTT.

CDR3 amino acids: CASRTGQGRYGYTF. CDR3 in DNA: TGTGCCAGTAGGACGGGACAGGGGCGCTATGGCTACACCTTC. The chain carries TRBV19 and TRBJ1-2, with 10 bases that match TRBD1. Germline CDR1 and CDR2: LNHDA and SQIVND (reference sequence). The V and J ends lost 6 bases and 4 bases, in that order; junction bases with no gene match: 5. This CDR3 contains 14 residues.

This clone has a single count. The J gene is TRBJ1-1, the V gene TRBV2; no firm D call. CDR3 length equals 15 residues. Trimming pared 7 bases from V and 0 bases from J, leaving 15 bases between. Germline CDR1 reads SNHLY; CDR2 reads FYNNEI. The chain's CDR3 is CASTEFLNLNTEAFF. CDR3 DNA: TGTGCCAGCACCGAGTTTCTCAACTTGAACACTGAAGCTTTCTTT.

The J gene is TRBJ1-5, the V gene TRBV28, with 12 positions matching TRBD1. V was clipped by 11 bases and J by 9 bases; unmatched bases: 5. This CDR3 spans 12 amino acids. Germline-derived CDR1 and CDR2 are MDHEN and SYDVKM. The DNA for the CDR3 is TGTGCCGGGGGGACAGGGGGCCGGCCCCAGCATTTT. Translating gives CAGGTGGRPQHF.

As to this clone: Other DNA sequences within the sample encode an identical CDR3. The J gene is TRBJ1-1, the V gene TRBV19, with a possible D match to TRBD1 (5 bases). V was shortened by 1 base and J by 4 bases, with 10 bases between the two germline ends. CDR1 and CDR2 (germline): LNHDA, SQIVND (reference sequence). This CDR3 comprises 14 residues. In nucleotides, the CDR3 is TGTGCCAGTAGTATAGGCTCTGGGGGCACTGAAGCTTTCTTT. It codes for CASSIGSGGTEAFF.

This clone was counted ten times or more. The gene calls are TRBV28 and TRBJ2-5; D is possibly TRBD2 (7 bases). The J call may be incorrect, as the DNA end agrees better with TRBJ2-7. Germline assignment: CDR1 MDHEN and CDR2 SYDVKM. This CDR3 region has 16 residues. Written as DNA, the CDR3 is TGTGCCAGCAGCCAAGGGGGGGGCAGGAGGAACTACGAGCAGTACTTC. This sequence encodes CASSQGGGRRNYEQYF.

This clone was counted many times. V and J are TRBV6-1 and TRBJ1-5, with TRBD1 as a possible D gene (5 bases). V shed 3 bases and J shed 0 bases, with 18 bases lying between them. Germline CDR1 MNHNS, CDR2 SASEGT. This CDR3 is 18 amino acids long. CDR3 protein: CASSEAYSGAYSNQPQHF. CDR3 bases: TGTGCCAGCAGTGAGGCCTATTCTGGGGCCTATAGCAATCAGCCCCAGCATTTT.

The genes are TRBV30 and TRBJ2-3; perhaps TRBD2 as D (5 bases). Deletions cut 3 bases from V and 0 bases from J, with 7 bases between. The CDR3 contains 13 residues. The germline V gene encodes CDR1 GTSNPN and CDR2 SVGIG (reference sequence). The CDR3 DNA reads as TGTGCCTGGAGCGGCGGGAGCACAGATACGCAGTATTTT. Protein product: CAWSGGSTDTQYF.

This clone was seen a few times. The chain employs TRBV28 and TRBJ2-2; 9 bases line up with TRBD2. CDR1 and CDR2 (germline): MDHEN, SYDVKM. This CDR3 region has 17 residues. The J segment lost 6 bases and the V segment lost 0 bases, leaving 8 bases of the junction unmatched. The CDR3 loop reads CASSLWNLAGGPGELFF. The DNA of the CDR3 is TGTGCCAGCAGTTTATGGAATTTGGCGGGAGGGCCCGGGGAGCTGTTTTTT. Variable domain in full (rest from reference TRBV28 and TRBJ2-2): DVKVTQSSRYLVKRTGEKVFLECVQDMDHENMFWYRQDPGLGLRLIYFSYDVKMKEKGDIPEGYSVSREKKERFSLILESASTNQTSMYLCASSLWNLAGGPGELFFGEGSRLTVL.

The rearrangement uses TRBV2 and TRBJ1-2, with D maybe TRBD1 (5 bases). The CDR3 loop spans 11 amino acids. Germline CDR1 and CDR2: SNHLY and FYNNEI. V lost 8 bases to trimming and J lost 6 bases, with 10 bases between them. In DNA, the CDR3 is TGTGCCAGCGGGCAGGGAGATGGCTACACCTTC. Amino acid sequence: CASGQGDGYTF.

This chain links TRBV28 with TRBJ2-7, with 8 bases matching TRBD1. CDR1 is MDHEN, CDR2 SYDVKM, per germline. The J segment lost 0 bases and the V segment lost 3 bases, leaving 7 bases of the junction unmatched. This CDR3 region has 16 residues. The CDR3 sequence is CASSFLGQGSSYEQYF. The DNA of the CDR3 is TGTGCCAGCAGTTTCCTTGGACAGGGTAGCTCCTACGAGCAGTACTTC. The full variable domain, its missing parts supplied by reference TRBV28 and TRBJ2-7, is DVKVTQSSRYLVKRTGEKVFLECVQDMDHENMFWYRQDPGLGLRLIYFSYDVKMKEKGDIPEGYSVSREKKERFSLILESASTNQTSMYLCASSFLGQGSSYEQYFGPGTRLTVT.

This clone turned up a few times. The V and J genes are TRBV18 and TRBJ1-2; no clear D. V dropped 6 bases and J dropped 4 bases, with 15 bases sitting between them. Germline CDR1 reads KGHSH; CDR2 reads LQKENI. The CDR3 totals 14 residues. CDR3 region: CASSFTGAGYGYTF. CDR3 DNA: TGTGCCAGCTCTTTTACGGGAGCTGGCTATGGCTACACCTTC.

Regarding this clone: Within the sample, other DNA sequences also encode this same CDR3. The rearrangement uses TRBV2 and TRBJ2-6; D is uncertain. CDR3 length: 14 residues. Germline CDR1 is SNHLY and CDR2 is FYNNEI. Trimming shortened V by 5 bases and J by 0 bases, and 5 bases separated the two germline ends. The CDR3 DNA follows: TGTGCCAGCAGTTTACGCTCTGGGGCCAACGTCCTGACTTTC. This encodes CASSLRSGANVLTF.

J is TRBJ1-4 and V is TRBV19, with TRBD1 as a possible D gene (5 bases). V lost 6 bases, J lost 0 bases, and 11 bases lay in between. The CDR3 loop spans 15 amino acids. The germline gives CDR1 LNHDA, CDR2 SQIVND (reference sequence). The CDR3 DNA is TGTGCCAGTAGCCATCGGACAACAACTAATGAAAAACTGTTTTTT. Protein: CASSHRTTTNEKLFF.

Notes on this clone: In the same sample, other DNA sequences code for this CDR3. CDR3 sequence (DNA): TGTGCCAGCAGCTTAGGCGGTTATAGCAATCAGCCCCAGCATTTT. Translated: CASSLGGYSNQPQHF. The chain recombines TRBV7-2 with TRBJ1-5; D is unresolved. Per the germline V gene, CDR1 is SGHTA and CDR2 is FQGNSA. The CDR3 runs to 15 residues. Between the trimmed V and J ends, which lost 1 base and 0 bases, there was a span of 7 bases. Supplemented by reference TRBV7-2 and TRBJ1-5, the full variable domain reads GAGVSQSPSNKVTEKGKDVELRCDPISGHTALYWYRQSLGQGLEFLIYFQGNSAPDKSGLPSDRFSAERTGGSVSTLTIQRTQQEDSAVYLCASSLGGYSNQPQHFGDGTRLSIL.

The chain couples TRBV6-5 to TRBJ2-5; D unresolved. The V gene's germline CDR1 is MNHEY and CDR2 SVGAGI. There are 11 residues in the CDR3. Trimming took 2 bases from V and 5 from J, leaving 3 bases between them. CDR3 protein: CASSYMETQYF. The CDR3 DNA sequence: TGTGCCAGCAGTTACATGGAGACCCAGTACTTC.

This clone has only one observation. The chain employs TRBV5-4 and TRBJ2-2; TRBD1 agrees at 11 bases. V was pared by 4 bases and J by 5 bases, with 7 bases of the junction left unmatched. Germline-derived CDR1 and CDR2 are SGHNT and YYREEE (reference sequence). The CDR3 is made up of 16 amino acids. This CDR3 reads CASSSRDRGATGELFF. Written as DNA, the CDR3 is TGTGCCAGCAGCAGCCGGGACAGGGGGGCGACCGGGGAGCTGTTTTTT.

J is TRBJ2-1 and V is TRBV2; D gene ambiguous. With 4 bases removed from V and 3 bases from J, the gap between germline ends came to 7 bases. CDR1 and CDR2 from the germline V gene are SNHLY and FYNNEI. The length of the CDR3 is 13 residues. CDR3: CASSGTIYNEQFF. In DNA form, the CDR3 reads TGTGCCAGCAGTGGGACGATCTACAATGAGCAGTTCTTC.

In this sample, this clone turned up once. CDR3 in DNA: TGCGCCAGCAGCTCAGGTCTGATCTCTGGAAACACCATATATTTT. It specifies CASSSGLISGNTIYF. The chain is built from TRBV5-1 and TRBJ1-3; D gene unclear. The CDR3 is 15 residues long. V was trimmed by 3 bases and J by 0 bases, leaving 10 bases between them. Germline CDR1 and CDR2: SGHRS and YFSETQ. Filled out from reference TRBV5-1 and TRBJ1-3, the complete variable domain reads KAGVTQTPRYLIKTRGQQVTLSCSPISGHRSVSWYQQTPGQGLQFLFEYFSETQRNKGNFPGRFSGRQFSNSRSEMNVSTLELGDSALYLCASSSGLISGNTIYFGEGSWLTVV.

This chain connects TRBV5-4 to TRBJ2-3; D is unclear. The V gene lost 5 bases and the J gene lost 8 bases, with 24 bases spanning the gap. The germline gives CDR1 SGHNT, CDR2 YYREEE (reference sequence). CDR3 length: 16 residues. CDR3 in amino acids: CASSFASGAGLSTQYF. CDR3 in DNA: TGTGCCAGCAGTTTCGCGTCGGGTGCAGGTTTAAGTACGCAGTATTTT.

Written as DNA, the CDR3 is TGTGCCAGCAGTTTAAGAGGACGCGGGGGGCTGGTGGCAGATACGCAGTATTTT. Its translation: CASSLRGRGGLVADTQYF. The rearrangement links TRBV28 to TRBJ2-3; 8 bases are a match to TRBD2. V was pared by 2 bases and J by 4 bases, with 14 bases of the junction left unmatched. Germline V gene lookup returns CDR1 MDHEN and CDR2 SYDVKM. This CDR3 comprises 18 residues.

V usage is TRBV2 and J usage is TRBJ2-3; 8 bases are a match to TRBD1. The CDR3 has 13 amino acids. Germline lookup yields CDR1 SNHLY and CDR2 FYNNEI. V gave up 6 bases and J gave up 4 bases; unmatched junction bases: 3. Here the CDR3 DNA reads TGTGCCAGCAGACAGGGGGTCGCAGATACGCAGTATTTT. It yields the protein CASRQGVADTQYF. The whole variable domain, filled in from reference TRBV2 and TRBJ2-3, reads EPEVTQTPSHQVTQMGQEVILRCVPISNHLYFYWYRQILGQKVEFLVSFYNNEISEKSEIFDDQFSVERPDGSNFTLKIRSTKLEDSAMYFCASRQGVADTQYFGPGTRLTVL.